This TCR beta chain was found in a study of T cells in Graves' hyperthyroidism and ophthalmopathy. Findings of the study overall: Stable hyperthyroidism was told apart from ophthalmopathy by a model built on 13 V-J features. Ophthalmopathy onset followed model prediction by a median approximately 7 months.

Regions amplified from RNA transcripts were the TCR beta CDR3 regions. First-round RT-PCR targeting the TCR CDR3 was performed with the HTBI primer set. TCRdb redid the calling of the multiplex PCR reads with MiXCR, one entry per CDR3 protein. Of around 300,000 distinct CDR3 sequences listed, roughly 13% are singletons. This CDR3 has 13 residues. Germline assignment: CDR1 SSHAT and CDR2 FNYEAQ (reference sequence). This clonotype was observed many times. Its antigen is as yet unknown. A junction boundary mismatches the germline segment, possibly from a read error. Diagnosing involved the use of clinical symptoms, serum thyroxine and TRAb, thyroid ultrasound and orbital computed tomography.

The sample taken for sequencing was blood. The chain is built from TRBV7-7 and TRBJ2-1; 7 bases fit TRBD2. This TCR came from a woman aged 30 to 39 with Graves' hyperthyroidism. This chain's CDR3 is CASSPASGNEQFF. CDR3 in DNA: TGTGCTAGCAGCCCCGCTAGCGGTAATGAGCAGTTCTTC.